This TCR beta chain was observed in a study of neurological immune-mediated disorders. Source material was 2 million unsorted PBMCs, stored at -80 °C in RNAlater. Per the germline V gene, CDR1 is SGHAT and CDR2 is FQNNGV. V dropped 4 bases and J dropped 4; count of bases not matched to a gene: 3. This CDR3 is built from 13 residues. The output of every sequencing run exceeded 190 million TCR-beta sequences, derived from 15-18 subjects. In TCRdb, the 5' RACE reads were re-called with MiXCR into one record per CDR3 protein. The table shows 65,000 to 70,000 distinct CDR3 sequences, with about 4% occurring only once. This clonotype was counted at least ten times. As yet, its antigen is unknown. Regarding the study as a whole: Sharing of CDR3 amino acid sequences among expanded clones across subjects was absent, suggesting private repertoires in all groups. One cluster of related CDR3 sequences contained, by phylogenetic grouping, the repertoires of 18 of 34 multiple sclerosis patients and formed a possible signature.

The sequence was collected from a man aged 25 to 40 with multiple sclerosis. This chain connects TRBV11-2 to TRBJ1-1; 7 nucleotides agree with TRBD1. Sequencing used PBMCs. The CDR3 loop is CASSSTGVTEAFF. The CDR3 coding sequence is TGTGCCAGCAGCTCCACAGGGGTCACTGAAGCTTTCTTT.